This TCR beta chain was sequenced during a study of PD-1 blockade in mismatch repair-deficient tumors. In the study overall: All were previously treated, progressing patients with eleven to twelve mismatch repair-deficient cancer types.

Trimming removed 3 bases from V and 10 bases from J, with 15 bases in between. The CDR3 has 13 amino acids. Per germline, CDR1 SNHLY and CDR2 FYNNEI. Using immunoSEQ multiplex PCR, the repertoire was profiled, and TCRdb retains in-frame clones only, with some absent. This table has more than 9,500 clones, approximately 83% appearing once. Documented time point: roughly 11-day in vitro stimulation with candidate neoantigen peptide 2. PCR or immunohistochemistry showed mismatch repair deficiency in every enrolled patient. A no-peptide control culture served as baseline for clone fold changes. This clone was seen a single time. The antigen remains undetermined. Broader study findings: Three of seven peptides expanded clones, giving over 130 unique blood TCRs.

The sample was cells cultured in vitro, taken from a patient treated with pembrolizumab. J is TRBJ1-1 and V is TRBV2; D gene unclear. The TCR comes from an adult with mismatch repair-deficient cancer. CDR3 sequence (DNA): TGTGCCAGCAGTGAGCGGGGAATACTAGGAGCTTTCTTT. Protein sequence: CASSERGILGAFF.